The 26 T cell receptor beta chains presented below share a single source sample, sequenced in a study of technical replicates of blood from a few donors. The assay was immunoSEQ multiplex PCR, and TCRdb's table has in-frame clones only and misses some. The table records some 98,000 clones, more than 90% of them present only once. Sample: T cells isolated from PBMCs. The receptors stem from a human donor in good health.

This clone appeared once. The V call is TRBV6-5, the J call TRBJ2-4; TRBD1 matches at 7 bases. The CDR3 is made up of 15 amino acids. V lost 5 bases, J lost 1 base, and 5 bases stayed unmatched. Germline lookup yields CDR1 MNHEY and CDR2 SVGAGI. CDR3 in amino acids: CASSRQGEAKNIQYF. CDR3 DNA sequence: TGTGCCAGCAGTCGACAGGGAGAGGCCAAAAACATTCAGTACTTC.

The chain combines TRBV9 with TRBJ2-3; D uncertain. With 5 bases removed from V and 4 bases from J, the gap between germline ends came to 8 bases. Germline V gene data show CDR1 as SGDLS and CDR2 as YYNGEE. The CDR3 contains 12 residues. CDR3 nucleotide sequence: TGTGCCAGCAGTCGTACTTCAGATACGCAGTATTTT. The encoded protein is CASSRTSDTQYF.

The CDR3 sequence: CASKEFGQGNYGYTF. CDR3 DNA: TGTGCCAGTAAGGAGTTCGGACAGGGTAACTATGGCTACACCTTC. The genes are TRBV19 and TRBJ1-2; 8 bases align to TRBD1. Germline V gives CDR1 LNHDA, CDR2 SQIVND (reference sequence). V trimming: 7 bases; J trimming: 1 base; junction bases outside the gene matches: 8. The CDR3 consists of 15 residues.

The V and J genes are TRBV30 and TRBJ2-2, with D perhaps TRBD1 (6 bases). Per germline, CDR1 GTSNPN and CDR2 SVGIG (reference sequence). This CDR3 comprises 12 residues. CDR3 DNA: TGTGCACAGCAAAAGCAGGGGGGGGAGCTGTTTTTT. Translated: CAQQKQGGELFF. The full variable domain, its missing parts supplied by reference TRBV30 and TRBJ2-2, is SQTIHQWPATLVQPVGSPLSLECTVEGTSNPNLYWYRQAAGRGLQLLFYSVGIGQISSEVPQNLSASRPQDRQFILSSKKLLLSDSGFYLCAQQKQGGELFFGEGSRLTVL.

The chain has TRBV11-1 and TRBJ1-4; TRBD1 aligns across 9 bases. The ends lost 4 bases at V and 7 bases at J; junction bases unmatched: 4. CDR3 length: 14 amino acids. Germline V gene lookup returns CDR1 SGHAT and CDR2 FQDESV (reference sequence). Here the CDR3 reads CASSSGTGTEKLFF. CDR3 DNA sequence: TGTGCCAGCAGCTCCGGGACAGGGACTGAAAAACTGTTTTTT.

This clone was seen just once. The rearrangement links TRBV7-6 to TRBJ1-1; D gene unclear. The germline gives CDR1 SGHVS, CDR2 FNYEAQ. The CDR3 contains 15 residues. Trimming removed 5 bases at V and 2 bases at J, with 15 bases between. CDR3 DNA sequence: TGTGCCAGCAGCAAGCTGCTGACGGGAAACACTGAAGCTTTCTTT. Translation: CASSKLLTGNTEAFF.

The V call is TRBV2, the J call TRBJ2-2; D possibly corresponds to TRBD2 (7 bases). The V gene's germline CDR1 is SNHLY and CDR2 FYNNEI. The length of the CDR3 is 14 residues. V was pared by 8 bases and J by 7 bases, with 17 bases between. The CDR3 coding sequence is TGTGCCAGCGCCCGGGGGGCCCGAAACGGGGAGCTGTTTTTT. Translation: CASARGARNGELFF.

This clone is a singleton in its sample. The rearrangement uses TRBV7-3 and TRBJ2-7, with TRBD1 identical over 10 bases. CDR1 SGHTA and CDR2 FQGTGA come from the germline V gene. CDR3 length: 16 amino acids. Losses at the gene ends were 5 bases for V and 3 bases for J; bases not matched to a gene: 10. CDR3: CASSPSGGTGDYEQYF. CDR3 in DNA: TGTGCCAGCAGCCCAAGCGGCGGGACAGGGGACTACGAGCAGTACTTC.

This clone was detected only once. V gene TRBV5-1 combines with J gene TRBJ2-7; tentatively, D is TRBD2 (5 bases). V dropped 4 bases and J dropped 2 bases, with 16 bases sitting between them. The germline CDR1 and CDR2 sequences are SGHRS and YFSETQ. This CDR3 is 15 amino acids long. CDR3 region: CASSSDYNPTYEQYF. For the CDR3, the DNA is TGCGCCAGCAGCAGCGACTACAACCCAACCTACGAGCAGTACTTC.

The V and J genes are TRBV13 and TRBJ2-3, with 12 bases fitting TRBD2. V gave up 0 bases and J gave up 5 bases; unmatched junction bases: 0. Germline V gene data show CDR1 as PRHDT and CDR2 as FYEKMQ (reference sequence). This CDR3 has 15 amino acids. For the CDR3, the DNA is TGTGCCAGCAGCTTAGGGGGACTAGCGGGAGATACGCAGTATTTT. This gives the protein CASSLGGLAGDTQYF.

J is TRBJ1-3 and V is TRBV5-4, with TRBD1 matching 7 bases. Germline assignment: CDR1 SGHNT and CDR2 YYREEE (reference sequence). V was pared by 4 bases and J by 2 bases, with 9 bases of the junction left unmatched. The CDR3 runs 16 residues. In DNA, the CDR3 is TGTGCCAGCAGCCCCCGACAGGGCGGGGCTGGAAACACCATATATTTT. Residues: CASSPRQGGAGNTIYF. The full variable domain, its missing parts supplied by reference TRBV5-4 and TRBJ1-3, is ETGVTQSPTHLIKTRGQQVTLRCSSQSGHNTVSWYQQALGQGPQFIFQYYREEENGRGNFPPRFSGLQFPNYSSELNVNALELDDSALYLCASSPRQGGAGNTIYFGEGSWLTVV.

The chain employs TRBV7-9 and TRBJ2-2, with D perhaps TRBD2 (5 bases). The CDR3 contains 15 residues. V was pared by 5 bases and J by 0 bases, with 10 bases between. CDR1 is SEHNR, CDR2 FQNEAQ, per germline (reference sequence). CDR3 in DNA: TGTGCCAGCAGCCAGCGGCTCGCGAACACCGGGGAGCTGTTTTTT. This codes for CASSQRLANTGELFF.

The chain recombines TRBV25-1 with TRBJ2-1, with 8 bases aligning to TRBD2. CDR1 MGHDK and CDR2 SYGVNS come from the germline V gene. The length of the CDR3 is 15 residues. With V trimmed by 4 bases and J by 0 bases, 2 bases remained unmatched. CDR3 nucleotide sequence: TGTGCCAGCAGTGTACGGGGGGGCTCCTACAATGAGCAGTTCTTC. This gives the protein CASSVRGGSYNEQFF.

This chain connects TRBV15 to TRBJ1-3; the D gene is possibly TRBD1 (5 bases). The germline gives CDR1 LNHNV, CDR2 YYDKDF (reference sequence). Trimming removed 3 bases at V and 0 bases at J, with 9 bases between. This CDR3 spans 15 amino acids. CDR3 sequence: CATSSRGDSGNTIYF. The CDR3 nucleotides are TGTGCCACCAGCAGTAGGGGCGACTCTGGAAACACCATATATTTT.

This clone was seen only a few times. The CDR3 sequence: CSGQMNTEAFF. The CDR3 region has the DNA TGCAGTGGGCAGATGAACACTGAAGCTTTCTTT. This chain links TRBV20-1 with TRBJ1-1; no clear D. Trimming pared 7 bases from V and 0 bases from J, leaving 6 bases between. Looked up from germline, CDR1 is DFQATT and CDR2 is SNEGSKA (reference sequence). The length of the CDR3 is 11 residues.

CDR3 coding DNA: TGTGCCAGCAGTCCCGGGACAGCCATCTACGAGCAGTACTTC. This codes for CASSPGTAIYEQYF. The chain couples TRBV6-5 to TRBJ2-7; 7 nucleotides agree with TRBD1. The CDR3 has 14 amino acids. CDR1 is MNHEY, CDR2 SVGAGI, per germline. Trimming cost V 5 bases and J 3 bases; bases outside gene matches: 7.

The chain combines TRBV5-1 with TRBJ2-3; 9 nucleotides agree with TRBD2. Germline V gene sequence: CDR1 SGHRS, CDR2 YFSETQ. This CDR3 spans 19 amino acids. V trimming: 4 bases; J trimming: 0 bases; junction bases outside the gene matches: 15. This chain's CDR3 is CASSPGRERGAKSTDTQYF. CDR3 in DNA: TGCGCCAGCAGCCCGGGGCGCGAGCGGGGGGCCAAGAGCACAGATACGCAGTATTTT. The entire variable domain, with the rest obtained from reference TRBV5-1 and TRBJ2-3, is as follows: KAGVTQTPRYLIKTRGQQVTLSCSPISGHRSVSWYQQTPGQGLQFLFEYFSETQRNKGNFPGRFSGRQFSNSRSEMNVSTLELGDSALYLCASSPGRERGAKSTDTQYFGPGTRLTVL.

V is TRBV4-2 and J is TRBJ2-1; 12 bases are a match to TRBD2. This CDR3 contains 17 residues. V trimming: 4 bases; J trimming: 9 bases; junction bases outside the gene matches: 13. CDR1 and CDR2 from the germline V gene are LGHNA and YNFKEQ. CDR3 in DNA: TGTGCCAGCAGCCCTTGGACTAGCGGGATGGTGTTGGTTGAGCAGTTCTTC. Protein: CASSPWTSGMVLVEQFF.

The sample holds one count of this clone. The chain carries TRBV7-9 and TRBJ1-1, with a tentative D call TRBD1 (6 bases). The CDR3 has 16 amino acids. V lost 4 bases and J 0 bases, leaving 15 bases between the germline ends. Per germline, CDR1 SEHNR and CDR2 FQNEAQ (reference sequence). CDR3 nucleotides: TGTGCCAGCAGCTCCACAGGGTTTACCATGAACACTGAAGCTTTCTTT. It specifies CASSSTGFTMNTEAFF.

The chain couples TRBV7-9 to TRBJ2-5; the match to TRBD1 covers 7 bases. With 5 bases clipped from V and 5 bases from J, the junction kept 8 bases outside the gene matches. Germline CDR1 and CDR2: SEHNR and FQNEAQ (reference sequence). The CDR3 is 14 residues long. The CDR3 here is CASSAPGTEETQYF. The CDR3 nucleotides read TGTGCCAGCAGCGCCCCAGGGACAGAGGAGACCCAGTACTTC.

The chain carries TRBV18 and TRBJ2-7; D is ambiguous. The germline gives CDR1 KGHSH, CDR2 LQKENI. CDR3 length equals 12 residues. Trimming pared 5 bases from V and 1 base from J, leaving 6 bases between. The CDR3, as DNA: TGTGCCAGCTCAACAGAGTCCTACGAGCAGTACTTC. Residues: CASSTESYEQYF.

The genes are TRBV19 and TRBJ2-7, with TRBD1 identical over 9 bases. The CDR3 has 17 amino acids. In germline, CDR1 is LNHDA, CDR2 SQIVND (reference sequence). Trimming at V came to 3 bases and at J to 5 bases, leaving 14 bases not matched to a gene. In DNA form, the CDR3 reads TGTGCCAGTAGTATCACCCCTTCTAACACAGGGGGCCACGAGCAGTACTTC. Its translation is CASSITPSNTGGHEQYF.

The genes are TRBV5-6 and TRBJ2-5, with 8 positions matching TRBD2. The CDR3 has 17 amino acids. CDR1 SGHDT and CDR2 YYEEEE come from the germline V gene. V shed 0 bases, J shed 3 bases, and the junction held 10 bases outside the gene matches. CDR3 residues: CASSLDHGGGREETQYF. The CDR3 DNA reads TGTGCCAGCAGCTTGGATCACGGGGGGGGAAGGGAAGAGACCCAGTACTTC.

V gene TRBV12-5 combines with J gene TRBJ1-1, with D possibly TRBD1 on 6 matching bases. With 3 bases removed from V and 11 bases from J, the gap between germline ends came to 16 bases. This CDR3 has 13 amino acids. Germline V gene lookup returns CDR1 LGHNT and CDR2 FRNRAP. The CDR3 protein is CASGLGQNAWAFF. The DNA of the CDR3 is TGTGCTAGTGGTTTAGGACAGAACGCCTGGGCTTTCTTT. Full variable domain (remainder filled in from reference TRBV12-5 and TRBJ1-1): DARVTQTPRHKVTEMGQEVTMRCQPILGHNTVFWYRQTMMQGLELLAYFRNRAPLDDSGMPKDRFSAEMPDATLATLKIQPSEPRDSAVYFCASGLGQNAWAFFGQGTRLTVV.

This clone was counted a single time. The chain employs TRBV6-1 and TRBJ2-2; D uncertain. CDR3 length: 14 residues. CDR1 MNHNS and CDR2 SASEGT come from the germline V gene. The V end lost 4 bases, the J end lost 1 base, and 7 bases lay between the germline ends. The CDR3 DNA sequence: TGTGCCAGCAGTGGGTGGAGGAACACCGGGGAGCTGTTTTTT. This codes for CASSGWRNTGELFF.

This sequence joins TRBV19 and TRBJ2-5; maybe TRBD1 (7 bases). Trimming removed 5 bases at V and 5 bases at J, with 12 bases between. The CDR3 contains 13 residues. In germline, CDR1 is LNHDA, CDR2 SQIVND (reference sequence). CDR3 loop: CASSQTGRETQYF. The CDR3 DNA sequence: TGTGCCAGTAGTCAGACAGGGAGGGAGACCCAGTACTTC.